Listed below are T cell receptor beta chains from one sample, sequenced in a study of cytotoxic CD8 clonotypes in ibrutinib-treated CLL. Here immunoSEQ multiplex PCR was the method, and the copy in TCRdb shows in-frame clones only, minus some. This table has about 120,000 clones, roughly 57% appearing once. The source was PBMCs, collected after 24 months of ibrutinib treatment. These receptors were collected from a human donor with chronic lymphocytic leukemia. Each CDR3 is given with its conserved first and last residue. A D gene is named only where the DNA matches it firmly. Part of the rows lack a size; the others show once, few, many or a class for expanded clones.

d_call: TRBD1
v_call: TRBV28
clone_size: few
j_call: TRBJ1-2
cdr3_nt: TGTGCCAGCAGTCTGACAGGGGGAAGAGGCTACACCTTC
cdr3_aa: CASSLTGGRGYTF

d_call: -
v_call: TRBV2
clone_size: -
j_call: TRBJ1-5
cdr3_nt: TGTGCCAGCAGTGTGGAGGGAGCCCAGCCCCAGCATTTT
cdr3_aa: CASSVEGAQPQHF

d_call: TRBD1
v_call: TRBV5-8
clone_size: once
j_call: TRBJ1-5
cdr3_nt: TGTGCCAGCAGCTTAGACAGGGCGGATCGGCCCCAGCATTTT
cdr3_aa: CASSLDRADRPQHF

d_call: -
v_call: TRBV20-1
clone_size: few
j_call: TRBJ2-3
cdr3_nt: TGCAGTGCTCCAGTAGTAGATACGCAGTATTTT
cdr3_aa: CSAPVVDTQYF

d_call: -
v_call: TRBV5-1
clone_size: -
j_call: TRBJ2-5
cdr3_nt: TGCGCCAGCAGCATCCAAGAGACCCAGTACTTC
cdr3_aa: CASSIQETQYF

d_call: TRBD2
v_call: TRBV30
clone_size: few
j_call: TRBJ2-7
cdr3_nt: TGTGCCTGGAGTGTGCGGAGCGGGGGTTTTTCCTACGAGCAGTACTTC
cdr3_aa: CAWSVRSGGFSYEQYF

d_call: -
v_call: TRBV5-8
clone_size: -
j_call: TRBJ2-7
cdr3_nt: TGTGCCAGCAGCTTGGCCCGAACTGACAGGAGCTCCTACGAGCAGTACTTC
cdr3_aa: CASSLARTDRSSYEQYF

d_call: -
v_call: TRBV5-6
clone_size: -
j_call: TRBJ1-1
cdr3_nt: TGTGCCAGCAGCTTCTCCTGGACGGGCACTGAAGCTTTCTTT
cdr3_aa: CASSFSWTGTEAFF

d_call: TRBD1
v_call: TRBV6-6
clone_size: -
j_call: TRBJ2-5
cdr3_nt: TGTGCCAGCAGCCGGACAGGGGGTCAAGAGACCCAGTACTTC
cdr3_aa: CASSRTGGQETQYF

d_call: -
v_call: TRBV19
clone_size: -
j_call: TRBJ2-5
cdr3_nt: TGTGCCAGTAGCAGGGCCCTGAGGGAGACCCAGTACTTC
cdr3_aa: CASSRALRETQYF

d_call: -
v_call: TRBV11-3
clone_size: -
j_call: TRBJ2-3
cdr3_nt: TGTGCCAGCAGTCCCCGTGGACGGTCCACAGATACGCAGTATTTT
cdr3_aa: CASSPRGRSTDTQYF

d_call: -
v_call: TRBV6-1
clone_size: -
j_call: TRBJ2-5
cdr3_nt: TGTGCCAGCAGAAGGGGAGGGGGGGAGACCCAGTACTTC
cdr3_aa: CASRRGGGETQYF

d_call: -
v_call: TRBV5-6
clone_size: -
j_call: TRBJ1-5
cdr3_nt: TGTGCCAGCAGCCTCTTGGACAGAGACAATCAGCCCCAGCATTTT
cdr3_aa: CASSLLDRDNQPQHF

d_call: -
v_call: TRBV27
clone_size: -
j_call: TRBJ1-1
cdr3_nt: TGTGCCAGCAGTTTGTTCCGGGGGAGGGGGAACACTGAAGCTTTCTTT
cdr3_aa: CASSLFRGRGNTEAFF

d_call: -
v_call: TRBV29-1
clone_size: -
j_call: TRBJ1-4
cdr3_nt: TGCAGCGTCGCCGCGCCCCGAGGACGGGAAAAACTGTTTTTT
cdr3_aa: CSVAAPRGREKLFF

d_call: TRBD1
v_call: TRBV5-1
clone_size: -
j_call: TRBJ1-2
cdr3_nt: TGCGCCAGCAGCTTGAGGACAGGGGTTAGCTATGGCTACACCTTC
cdr3_aa: CASSLRTGVSYGYTF

d_call: TRBD2
v_call: TRBV9
clone_size: many
j_call: TRBJ2-3
cdr3_nt: TGTGCCAGCAGCGTAAGAGCACAAAGCGGGGGAGGAACAGATACGCAGTATTTT
cdr3_aa: CASSVRAQSGGGTDTQYF

d_call: TRBD1
v_call: TRBV4-3
clone_size: -
j_call: TRBJ2-7
cdr3_nt: TGCGCCAGCAGCCAGGTAGACAGGGGGGACTACGAGCAGTACTTC
cdr3_aa: CASSQVDRGDYEQYF